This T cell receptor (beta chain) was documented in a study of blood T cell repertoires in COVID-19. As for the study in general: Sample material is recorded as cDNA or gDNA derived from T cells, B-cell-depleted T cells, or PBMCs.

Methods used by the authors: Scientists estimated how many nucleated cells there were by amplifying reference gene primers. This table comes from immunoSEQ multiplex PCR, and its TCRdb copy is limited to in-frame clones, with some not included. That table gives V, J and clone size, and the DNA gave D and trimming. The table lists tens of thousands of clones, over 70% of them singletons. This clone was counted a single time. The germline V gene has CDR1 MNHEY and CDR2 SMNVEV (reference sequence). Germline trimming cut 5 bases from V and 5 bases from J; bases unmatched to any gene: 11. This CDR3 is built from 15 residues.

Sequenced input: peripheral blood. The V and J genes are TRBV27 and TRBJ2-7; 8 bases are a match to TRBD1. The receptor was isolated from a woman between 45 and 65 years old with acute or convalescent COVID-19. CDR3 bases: TGTGCCAGCAGTCACCGGGACAGGCGAACCCACGAGCAGTACTTC. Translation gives CASSHRDRRTHEQYF.